This passage covers 31 T cell receptor beta chains from one sample sequenced in a study of shared clonotypes between healthy human individuals (dated by TCRdb to the early 2020s). The receptor library was made with the immunoSEQ multiplex PCR assay. As stored in TCRdb, this immuneACCESS dataset retains in-frame rearrangements with V and J assigned. A fraction of the clones does not appear; measured against another copy, unresolved V genes explain less than half of the discrepancy, and the remainder lacks a known reason. The sample records roughly 2,500,000 clones, over 85% of which are singletons. The leading ten clones occupy about 0.34% of the sample. Sample: naive CD4+ T cells from PBMCs. The cell subset or site label of this sample denotes: CD45RA+ positively selected. Receptors originate from a man aged 18 to 29 in good health. Some clones in this sample may be carry-over from other donors' samples.

The genes are TRBV4-1 and TRBJ1-5, with D perhaps TRBD1 (5 bases). This CDR3 region has 13 residues. The germline V gene encodes CDR1 MGHRA and CDR2 YSYEKL. The V gene lost 4 bases and the J gene lost 5 bases, with 9 bases spanning the gap. CDR3: CASSPTEDQPQHF. CDR3 in DNA: TGCGCCAGCAGCCCGACAGAAGATCAGCCCCAGCATTTT.

This chain joins TRBV4-1 and TRBJ1-6; no reliable D call. V was pared by 1 base and J by 4 bases, with 8 bases between. CDR3 size: 15 residues. Germline assignment: CDR1 MGHRA and CDR2 YSYEKL. The CDR3 DNA sequence: TGCGCCAGCAGCCAAGGAGCAGAATATAATTCACCCCTCCACTTT. This gives the protein CASSQGAEYNSPLHF.

The rearrangement links TRBV5-1 to TRBJ2-2, with D unresolved. Trimming took 3 bases from V and 8 from J, leaving 17 bases between them. CDR3 length: 15 amino acids. Germline V CDR1 and CDR2: SGHRS, YFSETQ. The chain's CDR3 is CASSSDGSTPGELFF. Written as DNA, the CDR3 is TGCGCCAGCAGCTCTGACGGGTCCACCCCAGGGGAGCTGTTTTTT.

On this clone: Different DNA sequences within this sample yield the same CDR3. This rearrangement joins TRBV18 to TRBJ1-4, with D uncertain. The V gene lost 3 bases and the J gene lost 1 base, with 6 bases spanning the gap. Per germline, CDR1 KGHSH and CDR2 LQKENI. This CDR3 region has 14 residues. This CDR3 is CASSPRRTNEKLFF. For the CDR3, the DNA is TGTGCCAGCTCACCGAGGCGAACTAATGAAAAACTGTTTTTT.

The chain employs TRBV5-4 and TRBJ2-1; TRBD2 matches at 7 bases. J gave up 3 bases and V 6 bases, and 9 bases lay outside the gene matches. The germline CDR1 and CDR2 sequences are SGHNT and YYREEE (reference sequence). The CDR3 consists of 15 residues. CDR3 in DNA: TGTGCCAGCAAAACTGGGGGGGGAGGCTACAATGAGCAGTTCTTC. It yields the protein CASKTGGGGYNEQFF.

This clone was seen only once. The chain recombines TRBV9 with TRBJ2-7; TRBD2 might be the D (7 bases). Germline V gives CDR1 SGDLS, CDR2 YYNGEE. CDR3 length equals 14 residues. Trimming took off 4 bases at V and 6 bases at J, with 17 bases between the two ends. The CDR3 spells CASSPLGGAGEQYF. In DNA, the CDR3 is TGTGCCAGCAGCCCTCTAGGGGGGGCGGGCGAGCAGTACTTC.

The J gene is TRBJ2-7, the V gene TRBV25-1, with 13 bases identical to TRBD2. The CDR3 contains 14 residues. Germline lookup yields CDR1 MGHDK and CDR2 SYGVNS. V shed 8 bases, J shed 6 bases, and the junction held 7 bases outside the gene matches. CDR3 in DNA: TGTGCCAGCGCAAGACTAGCGGGAGGATCCGAGCAGTACTTC. Its protein product is CASARLAGGSEQYF.

This chain uses TRBV28 with TRBJ2-5, with 7 positions matching TRBD2. The germline V gene has CDR1 MDHEN and CDR2 SYDVKM. Unmatched junction bases numbered 8, after V lost 8 bases and J lost 5 bases. The CDR3 totals 13 residues. CDR3 residues: CASERTRSETQYF. The CDR3 DNA is TGTGCCAGCGAAAGGACTAGGTCGGAGACCCAGTACTTC.

This rearrangement joins TRBV25-1 to TRBJ1-5; D is unclear. The CDR3 runs to 14 residues. V was clipped by 3 bases and J by 7 bases, with 13 bases between them. CDR1 and CDR2 from the germline V gene are MGHDK and SYGVNS. The CDR3 bases are TGTGCCAGCAGTGATTCACGGAGGATACAGCCCCAGCATTTT. It encodes CASSDSRRIQPQHF. The complete variable domain, with remaining parts taken from reference TRBV25-1 and TRBJ1-5, reads EADIYQTPRYLVIGTGKKITLECSQTMGHDKMYWYQQDPGMELHLIHYSYGVNSTEKGDLSSESTVSRIRTEHFPLTLESARPSHTSQYLCASSDSRRIQPQHFGDGTRLSIL.

The V gene is TRBV7-8, the J gene TRBJ1-1, with D hard to call. The CDR3 is 14 amino acids. CDR1 is SGHVS and CDR2 is FQNEAQ in the germline V gene. V was trimmed by 5 bases and J by 0 bases, leaving 10 bases between them. In nucleotides, the CDR3 is TGTGCCAGCAGCCTTCGCCCCGTGAACACTGAAGCTTTCTTT. Protein sequence: CASSLRPVNTEAFF.

This chain joins TRBV29-1 and TRBJ1-5; no firm D call. Per the germline V gene, CDR1 is SQVTM and CDR2 is ANQGSEA. V was shortened by 3 bases and J by 5 bases, with 14 bases between the two germline ends. The CDR3 is 14 amino acids. The CDR3 nucleotides read TGCAGCGTTGATCGAGCCCTCTTCCATCAGCCCCAGCATTTT. Amino acids: CSVDRALFHQPQHF.

This clone came up once. The chain is built from TRBV7-8 and TRBJ2-7; a weak D match, TRBD2 (5 bases). Per the germline V gene, CDR1 is SGHVS and CDR2 is FQNEAQ. This CDR3 spans 13 amino acids. Trimming pared 5 bases from V and 6 bases from J, leaving 14 bases between. DNA of the CDR3: TGTGCCAGCAGCGCAGGACTTCTGGGCGAGCAGTACTTC. It yields the protein CASSAGLLGEQYF.

V and J are TRBV4-2 and TRBJ2-2, with 8 bases identical to TRBD2. Per germline, CDR1 LGHNA and CDR2 YNFKEQ. V lost 3 bases and J lost 2; bases outside the gene matches: 5. The CDR3 length is 16 residues. Here the CDR3 DNA reads TGTGCCAGCAGCCAGGGGGCGGGGGGTAACACCGGGGAGCTGTTTTTT. Translating it yields CASSQGAGGNTGELFF.

The chain recombines TRBV28 with TRBJ2-7; D may be TRBD1 (6 bases). CDR3 length: 17 residues. Deletions cut 3 bases from V and 7 bases from J, with 25 bases between. CDR1 and CDR2 from the germline V gene are MDHEN and SYDVKM. The CDR3 sequence: CASSFSTGSRKSREQYF. CDR3 nucleotides: TGTGCCAGCAGTTTTTCGACAGGTAGCCGAAAATCGCGAGAGCAGTACTTC.

The V call is TRBV6-1, the J call TRBJ2-5; TRBD2 matches at 10 bases. J lost 5 bases, V lost 1 base, and 7 bases had no gene match. Germline loops: CDR1 MNHNS, CDR2 SASEGT. CDR3 length: 16 residues. The CDR3 loop reads CASSEGPSGSWETQYF. CDR3 bases: TGTGCCAGCAGTGAAGGTCCTAGCGGGAGTTGGGAGACCCAGTACTTC.

The V call is TRBV18, the J call TRBJ2-5; 7 nucleotides line up with TRBD2. The germline V gene encodes CDR1 KGHSH and CDR2 LQKENI. With 5 bases clipped from V and 5 bases from J, the junction kept 5 bases outside the gene matches. This CDR3 is 13 amino acids long. The CDR3 region has the DNA TGTGCCAGCTCATCGGGGGGTGAGGAGACCCAGTACTTC. It translates to CASSSGGEETQYF.

This sequence joins TRBV10-3 and TRBJ2-1; D remains unclear. The V end was cut by 4 bases, the J end by 6 bases, with 16 bases between. CDR1 ENHRY and CDR2 SYGVKD come from the germline V gene. The CDR3 totals 15 residues. The CDR3 DNA is TGTGCCATCAGTGTCGGACGGACGGCCAGCAATGAGCAGTTCTTC. Translated, it gives CAISVGRTASNEQFF.

The chain is built from TRBV10-3 and TRBJ2-3; 9 nucleotides agree with TRBD2. With V trimmed by 6 bases and J by 4 bases, 5 bases remained unmatched. The germline gives CDR1 ENHRY, CDR2 SYGVKD. The CDR3 loop spans 14 amino acids. CDR3 region: CAIRGSGRADTQYF. The CDR3, as DNA: TGTGCCATCAGGGGTAGCGGGAGAGCAGATACGCAGTATTTT.

V usage is TRBV28 and J usage is TRBJ2-4, with D perhaps given as TRBD1 or TRBD2 (5 bases each). With 6 bases removed from V and 4 bases from J, the gap between germline ends came to 16 bases. CDR1 is MDHEN and CDR2 is SYDVKM in the germline V gene. The CDR3 covers 15 residues. This chain's CDR3 is CASRLGGVGKNIQYF. CDR3 DNA sequence: TGTGCCAGCAGGCTTGGGGGAGTTGGTAAAAACATTCAGTACTTC.

DNA for the CDR3: TGTGCCAGCAGCCCCCTCGCGAGTAACACAGATACGCAGTATTTT. As protein: CASSPLASNTDTQYF. The chain has TRBV7-9 and TRBJ2-3, with D unresolved. The V end was cut by 5 bases, the J end by 2 bases, with 14 bases between. Per the germline V gene, CDR1 is SEHNR and CDR2 is FQNEAQ (reference sequence). CDR3 length: 15 amino acids.

The chain joins TRBV6-5 to TRBJ2-6; D is perhaps TRBD1 (5 bases). Germline lookup yields CDR1 MNHEY and CDR2 SVGAGI. The CDR3 covers 16 residues. V was pared by 0 bases and J by 2 bases, with 8 bases between. The DNA of the CDR3 is TGTGCCAGCAGTTACTCGGGCAGGGCTGGGGCCAACGTCCTGACTTTC. It encodes CASSYSGRAGANVLTF.

The chain is built from TRBV6-6 and TRBJ1-5; D perhaps matches TRBD1 (5 bases). V lost 1 base, J lost 2 bases, and 9 bases lay in between. Germline CDR1 is MNHNY and CDR2 is SVGAGI (reference sequence). This CDR3 comprises 15 residues. Here the CDR3 reads CASSYFDSGNQPQHF. The CDR3 coding sequence is TGTGCCAGCAGTTACTTCGACAGTGGCAATCAGCCCCAGCATTTT.

The chain uses TRBV28 and TRBJ2-1, with D perhaps matching TRBD1 (6 bases). The CDR3 length is 15 residues. CDR1 MDHEN and CDR2 SYDVKM come from the germline V gene. Trimming shortened V by 6 bases and J by 5 bases, and 17 bases separated the two germline ends. This CDR3 is CASSGPGHSNNEQFF. In DNA form, the CDR3 reads TGTGCCAGCAGCGGACCGGGACACTCTAACAATGAGCAGTTCTTC.

The chain joins TRBV6-1 to TRBJ2-6; D is unresolved. Trimming stripped 3 bases from V and 4 bases from J, with 7 bases between. This CDR3 comprises 14 residues. Germline assignment: CDR1 MNHNS and CDR2 SASEGT. CDR3 nucleotide sequence: TGTGCCAGCAGTGAGACCTTGGGGGCCAACGTCCTGACTTTC. It translates to CASSETLGANVLTF.

This chain joins TRBV5-1 and TRBJ1-5; D possibly corresponds to TRBD1 (5 bases). CDR3 length equals 15 residues. CDR1 is SGHRS and CDR2 is YFSETQ in the germline V gene. Deletions cut 2 bases from V and 1 base from J, with 10 bases between. This CDR3 is CASSFWGGSNQPQHF. CDR3 nucleotide sequence: TGCGCCAGCAGCTTCTGGGGGGGGAGCAATCAGCCCCAGCATTTT.

The rearrangement uses TRBV7-2 and TRBJ2-1; D tentatively fits TRBD1 or TRBD2 (5 bases each). Germline assignment: CDR1 SGHTA and CDR2 FQGNSA. The CDR3 is made up of 16 amino acids. Deletions cut 3 bases from V and 2 bases from J, with 14 bases between. The CDR3 spells CASSLGGTQAYNEQFF. The DNA for the CDR3 is TGTGCCAGCAGCTTGGGTGGGACGCAGGCCTACAATGAGCAGTTCTTC.

This chain uses TRBV7-3 with TRBJ2-7, with 13 bases fitting TRBD2. The V and J ends lost 4 bases and 4 bases, in that order; junction bases with no gene match: 4. Per germline, CDR1 SGHTA and CDR2 FQGTGA. The CDR3 is made up of 15 amino acids. The CDR3 sequence: CASSSGLAGVYEQYF. The DNA of the CDR3 is TGTGCCAGCAGCTCTGGACTAGCGGGAGTTTACGAGCAGTACTTC.

This chain joins TRBV7-2 and TRBJ1-1; TRBD1 might be the D (5 bases). The CDR3 loop spans 15 amino acids. The germline gives CDR1 SGHTA, CDR2 FQGNSA. The V and J ends lost 5 bases and 2 bases respectively, with 15 bases between them. DNA for the CDR3: TGTGCCAGCAGCCCCGCCTGGAGGGGCAACACTGAAGCTTTCTTT. This encodes CASSPAWRGNTEAFF. Combining the CDR3 with reference TRBV7-2 and TRBJ1-1 gives the whole variable domain GAGVSQSPSNKVTEKGKDVELRCDPISGHTALYWYRQSLGQGLEFLIYFQGNSAPDKSGLPSDRFSAERTGGSVSTLTIQRTQQEDSAVYLCASSPAWRGNTEAFFGQGTRLTVV.

The rearrangement joins TRBV19 to TRBJ2-3; either TRBD1 or TRBD2 may supply D (6 bases each). V gave up 6 bases and J gave up 4 bases, with 17 bases separating them. This CDR3 spans 15 amino acids. The germline V gene has CDR1 LNHDA and CDR2 SQIVND (reference sequence). As DNA, the CDR3 is TGTGCCAGTAGACCAGGGGAGGCTGGGGCAGATACGCAGTATTTT. As protein: CASRPGEAGADTQYF. Filled out from reference TRBV19 and TRBJ2-3, the complete variable domain reads DGGITQSPKYLFRKEGQNVTLSCEQNLNHDAMYWYRQDPGQGLRLIYYSQIVNDFQKGDIAEGYSVSREKKESFPLTVTSAQKNPTAFYLCASRPGEAGADTQYFGPGTRLTVL.

This rearrangement joins TRBV6-1 to TRBJ2-7; D remains ambiguous. V lost 2 bases and J 6 bases, leaving 11 bases between the germline ends. Germline values: CDR1 MNHNS, CDR2 SASEGT. The CDR3 loop spans 13 amino acids. The CDR3 DNA reads TGTGCCAGCAGTGAATTGTTTAAGGGCGAGCAGTACTTC. Protein sequence: CASSELFKGEQYF.

The chain links TRBV5-6 to TRBJ1-2; no reliable D call. V gave up 0 bases and J gave up 7 bases, with 10 bases separating them. The CDR3 totals 13 residues. In germline, CDR1 is SGHDT, CDR2 YYEEEE. CDR3 loop: CASSLGLTGGYTF. The CDR3 DNA sequence: TGTGCCAGCAGCTTGGGACTCACGGGTGGCTACACCTTC.